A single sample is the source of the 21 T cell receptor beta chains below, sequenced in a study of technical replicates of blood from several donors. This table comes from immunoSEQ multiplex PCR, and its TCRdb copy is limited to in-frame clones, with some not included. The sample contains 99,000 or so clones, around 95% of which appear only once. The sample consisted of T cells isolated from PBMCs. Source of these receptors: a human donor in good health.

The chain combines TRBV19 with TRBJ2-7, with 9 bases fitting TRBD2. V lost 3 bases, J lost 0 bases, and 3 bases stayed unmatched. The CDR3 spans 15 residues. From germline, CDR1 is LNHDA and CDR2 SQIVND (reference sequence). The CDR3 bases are TGTGCCAGTAGTATTCTAGCGGGGAGCTCCTACGAGCAGTACTTC. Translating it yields CASSILAGSSYEQYF.

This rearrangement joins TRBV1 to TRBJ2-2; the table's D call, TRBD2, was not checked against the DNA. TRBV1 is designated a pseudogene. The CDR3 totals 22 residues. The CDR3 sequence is CTSSQDKRGRINERGTTGELFF. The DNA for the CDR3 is TGCACCAGCAGCCAAGATAAGAGGGGTCGTATTAACGAGCGGGGAACCACCGGGGAGCTGTTTTTT.

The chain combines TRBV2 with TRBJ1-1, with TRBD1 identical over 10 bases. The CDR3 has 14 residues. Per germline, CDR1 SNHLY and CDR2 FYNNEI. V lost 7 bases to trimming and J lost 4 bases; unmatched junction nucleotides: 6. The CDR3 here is CASIARDRGTEAFF. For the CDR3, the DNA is TGTGCCAGCATCGCTCGGGACAGGGGCACTGAAGCTTTCTTT. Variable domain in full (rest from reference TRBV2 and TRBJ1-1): EPEVTQTPSHQVTQMGQEVILRCVPISNHLYFYWYRQILGQKVEFLVSFYNNEISEKSEIFDDQFSVERPDGSNFTLKIRSTKLEDSAMYFCASIARDRGTEAFFGQGTRLTVV.

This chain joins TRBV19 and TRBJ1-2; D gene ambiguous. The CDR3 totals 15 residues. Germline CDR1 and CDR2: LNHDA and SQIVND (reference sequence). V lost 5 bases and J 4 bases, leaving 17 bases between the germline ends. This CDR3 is CASSPLFVATYGYTF. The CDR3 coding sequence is TGTGCCAGTAGTCCCCTCTTTGTAGCAACCTATGGCTACACCTTC.

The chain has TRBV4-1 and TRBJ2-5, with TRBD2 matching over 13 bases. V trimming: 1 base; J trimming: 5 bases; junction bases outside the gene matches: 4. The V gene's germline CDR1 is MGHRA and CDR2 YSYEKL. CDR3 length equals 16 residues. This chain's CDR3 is CASSQVGLAGVETQYF. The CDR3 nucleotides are TGCGCCAGCAGCCAAGTCGGACTAGCGGGAGTGGAGACCCAGTACTTC.

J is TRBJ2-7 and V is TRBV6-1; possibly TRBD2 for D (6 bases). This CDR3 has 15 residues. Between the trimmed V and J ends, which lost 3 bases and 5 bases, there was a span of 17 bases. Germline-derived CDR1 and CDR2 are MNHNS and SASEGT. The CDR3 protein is CASSESTAGEDEQYF. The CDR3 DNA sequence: TGTGCCAGCAGTGAGAGCACTGCCGGGGAGGACGAGCAGTACTTC.

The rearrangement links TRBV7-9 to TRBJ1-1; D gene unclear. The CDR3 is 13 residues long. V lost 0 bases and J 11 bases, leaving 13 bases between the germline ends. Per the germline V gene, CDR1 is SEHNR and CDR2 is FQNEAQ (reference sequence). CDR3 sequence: CASSLAHAGSAFF. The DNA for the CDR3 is TGTGCCAGCAGCTTAGCGCACGCGGGGTCGGCTTTCTTT.

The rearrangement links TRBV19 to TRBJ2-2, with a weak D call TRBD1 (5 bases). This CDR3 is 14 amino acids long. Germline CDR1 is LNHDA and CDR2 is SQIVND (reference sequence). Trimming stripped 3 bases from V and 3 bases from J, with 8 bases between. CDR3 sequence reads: CASSIGHYTGELFF. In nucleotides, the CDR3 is TGTGCCAGTAGTATCGGACATTACACCGGGGAGCTGTTTTTT.

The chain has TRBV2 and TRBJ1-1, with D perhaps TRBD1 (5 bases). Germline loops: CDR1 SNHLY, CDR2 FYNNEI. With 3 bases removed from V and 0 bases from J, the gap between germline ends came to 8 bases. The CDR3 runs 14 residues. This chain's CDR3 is CASSEGGLNTEAFF. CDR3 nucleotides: TGTGCCAGCAGTGAGGGGGGATTGAACACTGAAGCTTTCTTT.

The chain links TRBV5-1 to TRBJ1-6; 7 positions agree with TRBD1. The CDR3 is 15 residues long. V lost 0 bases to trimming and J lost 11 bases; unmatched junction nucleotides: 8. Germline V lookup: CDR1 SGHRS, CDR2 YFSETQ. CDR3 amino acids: CASSLASTRGTPLHF. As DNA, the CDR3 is TGCGCCAGCAGCTTGGCCTCGACCAGGGGGACACCCCTCCACTTT.

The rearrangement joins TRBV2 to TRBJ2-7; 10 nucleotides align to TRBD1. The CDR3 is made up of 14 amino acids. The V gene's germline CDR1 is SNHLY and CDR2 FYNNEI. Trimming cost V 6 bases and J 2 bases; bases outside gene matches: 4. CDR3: CASRPGTGAYEQYF. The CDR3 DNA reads TGTGCCAGCAGGCCGGGGACAGGGGCCTACGAGCAGTACTTC.

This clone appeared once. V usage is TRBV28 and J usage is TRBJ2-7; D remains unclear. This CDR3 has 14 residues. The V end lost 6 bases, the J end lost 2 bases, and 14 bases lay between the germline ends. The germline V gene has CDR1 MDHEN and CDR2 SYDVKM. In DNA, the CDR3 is TGTGCCAGCAGCGCGAGGAGCCTAACCTACGAGCAGTACTTC. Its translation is CASSARSLTYEQYF.

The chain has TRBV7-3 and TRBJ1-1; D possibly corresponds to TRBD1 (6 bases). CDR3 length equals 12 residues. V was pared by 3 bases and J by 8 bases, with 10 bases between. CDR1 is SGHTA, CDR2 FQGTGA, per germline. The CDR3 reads CASSFLGAEAFF. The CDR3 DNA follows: TGTGCCAGCAGCTTTTTGGGGGCAGAAGCTTTCTTT. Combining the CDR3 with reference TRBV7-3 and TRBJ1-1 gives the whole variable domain GAGVSQTPSNKVTEKGKYVELRCDPISGHTALYWYRQSLGQGPEFLIYFQGTGAADDSGLPNDRFFAVRPEGSVSTLKIQRTERGDSAVYLCASSFLGAEAFFGQGTRLTVV.

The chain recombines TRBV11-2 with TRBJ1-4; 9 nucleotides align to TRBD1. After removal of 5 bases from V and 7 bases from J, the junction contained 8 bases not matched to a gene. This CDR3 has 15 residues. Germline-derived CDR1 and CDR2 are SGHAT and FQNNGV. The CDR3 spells CASSQPGQGGEKLFF. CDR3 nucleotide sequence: TGTGCCAGCAGCCAACCGGGACAGGGAGGTGAAAAACTGTTTTTT.

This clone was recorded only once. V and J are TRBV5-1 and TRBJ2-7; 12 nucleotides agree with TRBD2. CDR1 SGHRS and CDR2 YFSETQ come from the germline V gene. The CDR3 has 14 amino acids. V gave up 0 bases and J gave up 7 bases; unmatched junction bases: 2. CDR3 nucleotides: TGCGCCAGCAGCTTGGATCTAGCGGGGGGGGAGCAGTACTTC. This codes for CASSLDLAGGEQYF.

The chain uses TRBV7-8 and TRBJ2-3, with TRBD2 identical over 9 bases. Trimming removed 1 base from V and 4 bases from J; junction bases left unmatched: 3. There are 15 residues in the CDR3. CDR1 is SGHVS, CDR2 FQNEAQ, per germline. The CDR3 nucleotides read TGTGCCAGCAGCTTAGGCCGACTAGCGGCAGATACGCAGTATTTT. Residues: CASSLGRLAADTQYF.

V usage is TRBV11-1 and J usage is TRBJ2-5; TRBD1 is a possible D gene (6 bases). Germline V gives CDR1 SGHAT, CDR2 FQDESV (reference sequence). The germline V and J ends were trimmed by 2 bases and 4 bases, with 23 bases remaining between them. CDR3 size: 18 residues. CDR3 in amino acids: CASSLLIKGQGLAETQYF. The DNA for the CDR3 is TGTGCCAGCAGCTTACTTATAAAAGGGCAGGGGCTAGCAGAGACCCAGTACTTC.

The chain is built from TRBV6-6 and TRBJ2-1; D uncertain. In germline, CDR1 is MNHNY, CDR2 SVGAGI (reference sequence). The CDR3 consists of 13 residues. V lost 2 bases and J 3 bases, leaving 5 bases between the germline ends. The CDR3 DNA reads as TGTGCCAGCAGTTACACAGACTACAATGAGCAGTTCTTC. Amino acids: CASSYTDYNEQFF.

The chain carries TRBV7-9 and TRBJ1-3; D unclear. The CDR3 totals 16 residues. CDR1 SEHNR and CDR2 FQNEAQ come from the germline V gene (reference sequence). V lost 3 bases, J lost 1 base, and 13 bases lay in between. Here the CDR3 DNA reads TGTGCCAGCAGCTTTAGGCCCCGGGGATCTGGAAACACCATATATTTT. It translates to CASSFRPRGSGNTIYF.

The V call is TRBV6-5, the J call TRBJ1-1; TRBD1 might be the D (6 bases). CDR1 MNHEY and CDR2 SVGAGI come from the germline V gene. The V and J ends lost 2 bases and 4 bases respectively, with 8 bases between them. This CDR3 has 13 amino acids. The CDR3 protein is CASSYGRGTEAFF. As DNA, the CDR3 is TGTGCCAGCAGTTACGGCAGGGGCACTGAAGCTTTCTTT.

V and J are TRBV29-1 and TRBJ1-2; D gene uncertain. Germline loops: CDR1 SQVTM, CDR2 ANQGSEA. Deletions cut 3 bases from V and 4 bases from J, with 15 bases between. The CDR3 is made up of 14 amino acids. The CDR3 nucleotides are TGCAGCGTTGAGGATGCAGTTGACTTCTATGGCTACACCTTC. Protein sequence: CSVEDAVDFYGYTF.